This T cell receptor (beta chain) was identified during a study of neoadjuvant anti-PD-1 for oral cavity cancer. Findings of the study overall: Treg/Th17 ratio rose with pretreatment blood and fell with post-treatment tumor TCRbeta clonality. After neoadjuvant nivolumab, PBMC T cell clonality was significantly higher in non-responders than responders.

Assay used: immunoSEQ multiplex PCR; TCRdb lists only in-frame clones, some missing. The sample includes over 15,000 clones, under 70% seen only once; the top ten take approximately 3%. The count of this clone is one. Its target is unknown. PBMCs were not maintained or expanded in culture before analysis. With 0 bases clipped from V and 4 bases from J, the junction kept 8 bases outside the gene matches. Per germline, CDR1 SGDLS and CDR2 YYNGEE. The CDR3 loop spans 16 amino acids. The gene calls are TRBV9 and TRBJ2-5; TRBD2 agrees at 8 bases. The material was PBMCs, obtained before nivolumab (anti-PD-1) treatment. The sequence was collected from a person aged 40-85 years with oral cavity squamous cell carcinoma. The CDR3 spells CASSVGLAGIGETQYF. The CDR3 nucleotides are TGTGCCAGCAGCGTAGGGTTAGCGGGAATTGGAGAGACCCAGTACTTC.